Shown below are 21 T cell receptor beta chains from a single sample sequenced in a study of shared clonotypes between healthy human individuals. Assay used: immunoSEQ multiplex PCR; TCRdb lists only in-frame clones, some missing. The sample has about 2.4 million clones, 90% to 95% seen once. Input material: naive CD4+ T cells from PBMCs. The subset: CD45RA+ positively selected. The receptors here all came from a man younger than 35 in good health. Some clones in this sample may be carry-over from other donors' samples.

This clone was observed a single time. The chain is built from TRBV14 and TRBJ2-1; 11 bases are a match to TRBD1. The CDR3 totals 16 residues. Germline values: CDR1 SGHDN, CDR2 FVKESK. V shed 4 bases, J shed 7 bases, and the junction held 9 bases outside the gene matches. This CDR3 reads CASSPNGQGALNEQFF. CDR3 bases: TGTGCCAGCAGCCCCAACGGACAGGGGGCCTTGAATGAGCAGTTCTTC.

As regards this clone: Other DNA sequences from this sample encode an identical CDR3 as well. J is TRBJ2-1 and V is TRBV18; 7 bases fit TRBD2. There are 14 residues in the CDR3. Germline lookup yields CDR1 KGHSH and CDR2 LQKENI. The ends lost 3 bases at V and 4 bases at J; junction bases unmatched: 3. This chain's CDR3 is CASSPLGGYNEQFF. CDR3 coding DNA: TGTGCCAGCTCACCCCTGGGGGGGTACAATGAGCAGTTCTTC. Looking up the rest from reference TRBV18 and TRBJ2-1 gives the full variable domain: NAGVMQNPRHLVRRRGQEARLRCSPMKGHSHVYWYRQLPEEGLKFMVYLQKENIIDESGMPKERFSAEFPKEGPSILRIQQVVRGDSAAYFCASSPLGGYNEQFFGPGTRLTVL.

The genes are TRBV2 and TRBJ2-7; D perhaps matches TRBD1 (6 bases). CDR1 is SNHLY and CDR2 is FYNNEI in the germline V gene. The length of the CDR3 is 13 residues. Trimming stripped 10 bases from V and 4 bases from J, with 17 bases between. DNA for the CDR3: TGTGCCACCAAACGGGACACAGCTTACGAGCAGTACTTC. It specifies CATKRDTAYEQYF.

The gene calls are TRBV18 and TRBJ1-2; D unclear. The V end was cut by 3 bases, the J end by 5 bases, with 16 bases between. CDR1 is KGHSH, CDR2 LQKENI, per germline. This CDR3 spans 15 amino acids. As DNA, the CDR3 is TGTGCCAGCTCACCTTTGGACGGCCAAGGATATGGCTACACCTTC. This gives the protein CASSPLDGQGYGYTF.

This chain joins TRBV7-9 and TRBJ2-2; 9 nucleotides agree with TRBD1. CDR1 and CDR2 from the germline V gene are SEHNR and FQNEAQ (reference sequence). Trimming at V came to 0 bases and at J to 6 bases, leaving 5 bases not matched to a gene. The CDR3 sequence is 16 residues long. The CDR3 DNA follows: TGTGCCAGCAGCTTAGCGAGGACAGGGGAGCCCGGGGAGCTGTTTTTT. Encoded protein: CASSLARTGEPGELFF.

The rearrangement uses TRBV13 and TRBJ2-7; 7 positions match TRBD1. Germline V lookup: CDR1 PRHDT, CDR2 FYEKMQ (reference sequence). J lost 3 bases, V lost 5 bases, and 7 bases had no gene match. The CDR3 runs to 14 residues. The DNA for the CDR3 is TGTGCCAGCAGCCCTGGGACAGCTCTCTACGAGCAGTACTTC. It encodes CASSPGTALYEQYF. Full variable domain (missing parts from reference TRBV13 and TRBJ2-7): AAGVIQSPRHLIKEKRETATLKCYPIPRHDTVYWYQQGPGQDPQFLISFYEKMQSDKGSIPDRFSAQQFSDYHSELNMSSLELGDSALYFCASSPGTALYEQYFGPGTRLTVT.

The chain carries TRBV7-2 and TRBJ2-2, with a tentative D call TRBD1 (6 bases). CDR1 SGHTA and CDR2 FQGNSA come from the germline V gene. The CDR3 loop spans 13 amino acids. V dropped 8 bases and J dropped 2 bases, with 9 bases sitting between them. The CDR3 sequence: CASAGANTGELFF. As DNA, the CDR3 is TGTGCCAGCGCAGGGGCAAACACCGGGGAGCTGTTTTTT. The entire variable domain, with the rest obtained from reference TRBV7-2 and TRBJ2-2, is as follows: GAGVSQSPSNKVTEKGKDVELRCDPISGHTALYWYRQSLGQGLEFLIYFQGNSAPDKSGLPSDRFSAERTGGSVSTLTIQRTQQEDSAVYLCASAGANTGELFFGEGSRLTVL.

The chain's CDR3 is CASSSTGADGNTIYF. CDR3 DNA: TGCGCCAGCAGCTCTACAGGGGCTGATGGAAACACCATATATTTT. V is TRBV5-1 and J is TRBJ1-3; 7 nucleotides match TRBD1. The CDR3 is made up of 15 amino acids. From germline, CDR1 is SGHRS and CDR2 YFSETQ. The trim removed 3 bases at V and 3 bases at J, leaving 6 bases unmatched.

The chain has TRBV18 and TRBJ2-7; 16 nucleotides line up with TRBD2. The CDR3 has 19 residues. Trimming at V came to 3 bases and at J to 3 bases, leaving 11 bases not matched to a gene. Germline V gives CDR1 KGHSH, CDR2 LQKENI. In DNA, the CDR3 is TGTGCCAGCTCACCCGGGACTAGCGGGAGGGCTAAGGGGTACTACGAGCAGTACTTC. Protein sequence: CASSPGTSGRAKGYYEQYF.

The V and J genes are TRBV30 and TRBJ2-2; 12 bases align to TRBD2. Germline V gene lookup returns CDR1 GTSNPN and CDR2 SVGIG (reference sequence). The CDR3 is 15 amino acids. The J segment lost 5 bases and the V segment lost 8 bases, leaving 9 bases of the junction unmatched. CDR3 sequence reads: CARASGRARTGELFF. The DNA of the CDR3 is TGTGCCCGAGCTAGCGGGAGGGCCAGAACCGGGGAGCTGTTTTTT.

This rearrangement joins TRBV7-2 to TRBJ2-3; tentative D call: TRBD1 (6 bases). The ends were cut back, 1 base at V and 9 bases at J, with 14 bases in the middle. The germline CDR1 and CDR2 sequences are SGHTA and FQGNSA. This CDR3 is built from 14 residues. This CDR3 is CASSLELQGLTQYF. CDR3 nucleotides: TGTGCCAGCAGCTTAGAACTACAGGGTCTGACGCAGTATTTT.

The V and J genes are TRBV5-1 and TRBJ2-7, with 10 bases matching TRBD1. CDR1 is SGHRS, CDR2 YFSETQ, per germline. Trimming at V came to 3 bases and at J to 2 bases, leaving 8 bases not matched to a gene. The CDR3 is 16 amino acids. CDR3 region: CASSSGGTGVTYEQYF. The CDR3 bases are TGCGCCAGCAGCTCAGGCGGGACAGGGGTTACCTACGAGCAGTACTTC. The complete variable domain, with remaining parts taken from reference TRBV5-1 and TRBJ2-7, reads KAGVTQTPRYLIKTRGQQVTLSCSPISGHRSVSWYQQTPGQGLQFLFEYFSETQRNKGNFPGRFSGRQFSNSRSEMNVSTLELGDSALYLCASSSGGTGVTYEQYFGPGTRLTVT.

The V call is TRBV6-1, the J call TRBJ2-1; a possible D gene is TRBD1 (6 bases). Germline V gene data show CDR1 as MNHNS and CDR2 as SASEGT. The V end was cut by 3 bases, the J end by 0 bases, with 9 bases between. This CDR3 is 15 amino acids long. The DNA for the CDR3 is TGTGCCAGCAGTGATCAGGGGCCCTCCTACAATGAGCAGTTCTTC. This codes for CASSDQGPSYNEQFF.

This clone was seen once. This chain uses TRBV7-2 with TRBJ2-1; 9 positions match TRBD1. CDR1 SGHTA and CDR2 FQGNSA come from the germline V gene. Trimming took 3 bases from V and 9 from J; bases not matched to a gene: 9. The CDR3 is made up of 15 amino acids. CDR3 nucleotides: TGTGCCAGCAGCTTTATCCGGGACAGGGTTGGTGAGCAGTTCTTC. It specifies CASSFIRDRVGEQFF. The variable domain in full, with the rest retrieved from reference TRBV7-2 and TRBJ2-1, is GAGVSQSPSNKVTEKGKDVELRCDPISGHTALYWYRQSLGQGLEFLIYFQGNSAPDKSGLPSDRFSAERTGGSVSTLTIQRTQQEDSAVYLCASSFIRDRVGEQFFGPGTRLTVL.

The rearrangement joins TRBV6-5 to TRBJ2-2, with 7 bases identical to TRBD1. The V and J ends lost 8 bases and 2 bases, in that order; junction bases with no gene match: 5. The CDR3 is 14 amino acids. Germline V gene sequence: CDR1 MNHEY, CDR2 SVGAGI. CDR3 DNA sequence: TGTGCCAGCCAGAGACAGGGAAACACCGGGGAGCTGTTTTTT. Protein: CASQRQGNTGELFF.

This clone was seen a few times. The rearrangement links TRBV25-1 to TRBJ1-1; D is unresolved. The CDR3 covers 12 residues. CDR1 is MGHDK and CDR2 is SYGVNS in the germline V gene. V was trimmed by 6 bases and J by 5 bases, leaving 10 bases between them. The CDR3 protein is CASRGMGTEAFF. The DNA of the CDR3 is TGTGCCAGCAGGGGCATGGGAACTGAAGCTTTCTTT. Variable domain in full (rest from reference TRBV25-1 and TRBJ1-1): EADIYQTPRYLVIGTGKKITLECSQTMGHDKMYWYQQDPGMELHLIHYSYGVNSTEKGDLSSESTVSRIRTEHFPLTLESARPSHTSQYLCASRGMGTEAFFGQGTRLTVV.

Comment on this clone: Here the CDR3 omits its conserved ending phenylalanine or tryptophan, so a read error is the likely source. The DNA is left out, because the CDR3 cannot be placed on it with certainty; the CDR3 is given as TCRdb lists it. This chain joins TRBV27 and TRBJ1-6; the table's TRBD1 call for D was not verified on the DNA. Germline CDR1 is MNHEY and CDR2 is SMNVEV (reference sequence). The CDR3 is 10 amino acids long, termini counted. CDR3 residues: CASSLLGKGL.

The V call is TRBV28, the J call TRBJ2-1; TRBD2 matches at 11 bases. Per the germline V gene, CDR1 is MDHEN and CDR2 is SYDVKM. The CDR3 spans 16 residues. The J segment lost 8 bases and the V segment lost 2 bases, leaving 8 bases of the junction unmatched. The CDR3 loop is CASSLRTSGSVYEQFF. As DNA, the CDR3 is TGTGCCAGCAGTTTACGAACTAGCGGGAGTGTTTATGAGCAGTTCTTC. The full variable domain, completed using reference TRBV28 and TRBJ2-1, is DVKVTQSSRYLVKRTGEKVFLECVQDMDHENMFWYRQDPGLGLRLIYFSYDVKMKEKGDIPEGYSVSREKKERFSLILESASTNQTSMYLCASSLRTSGSVYEQFFGPGTRLTVL.

This rearrangement joins TRBV20-1 to TRBJ2-7; D is undetermined. Germline CDR1 reads DFQATT; CDR2 reads SNEGSKA (reference sequence). Trimming took 5 bases from V and 2 from J, leaving 7 bases between them. The CDR3 spans 11 residues. This CDR3 is CSAPAPYEQYF. The CDR3, as DNA: TGCAGTGCTCCGGCCCCCTACGAGCAGTACTTC.

The J gene is TRBJ1-5, the V gene TRBV5-1; D gene uncertain. Trimming shortened V by 2 bases and J by 5 bases, and 14 bases separated the two germline ends. Germline V gene sequence: CDR1 SGHRS, CDR2 YFSETQ. The CDR3 has 15 residues. Here the CDR3 DNA reads TGCGCCAGCAGCTTAGATACGGGAAGTCATCAGCCCCAGCATTTT. Translation: CASSLDTGSHQPQHF.

Concerning this clone itself: In the same sample, other DNA sequences code for this CDR3. The V call is TRBV18, the J call TRBJ1-5; 8 bases match TRBD1. The CDR3 length is 13 residues. With V trimmed by 6 bases and J by 7 bases, 5 bases remained unmatched. Germline CDR1 reads KGHSH; CDR2 reads LQKENI. CDR3 DNA sequence: TGTGCCAGCTCCGACAGGGGCGACCAGCCCCAGCATTTT. It yields the protein CASSDRGDQPQHF.